This paragraph covers one T cell receptor beta chain sequence. This sample was included in a study of CD8 T cells in Susac syndrome. CDR3 length equals 15 residues. V shed 4 bases, J shed 5 bases, and the junction held 7 bases outside the gene matches. The RNA input was roughly 0.45 to 1 ug, and it was reverse transcribed with random hexamers. A single record per CDR3 protein comes from TCRdb applying MiXCR to the immunoSEQ multiplex PCR reads. This sample has about 200,000 distinct CDR3 sequences, with roughly 90% found just once. This receptor was identified in a human donor with Susac syndrome. Material: CD4+ T cells from PBMCs. The chain has TRBV12-3 or TRBV12-4 and TRBJ2-5; 10 nucleotides agree with TRBD1. DNA of the CDR3: TGTGCCAGCAGTTCCCCGACAGGGGGCGGGGAGACCCAGTACTTC. Protein: CASSSPTGGGETQYF.